The 9 T cell receptor beta chains listed next were all sequenced from one sample in a study of cytomegalovirus exposure and HLA in healthy donors. Sequenced by immunoSEQ multiplex PCR; TCRdb stores in-frame clones only, minus some. This sample has about 180,000 clones; 85% occur once, and the top ten carry 15% to 20%. The sequenced material came from PBMCs. All receptors come from a man aged 18 to 29 in good health and CMV-seropositive.

This clone was seen only a few times. The V gene is TRBV28, the J gene TRBJ1-5; possible D gene TRBD1, 5 bases. The CDR3 contains 12 residues. V was trimmed by 6 bases and J by 6 bases, leaving 9 bases between them. Germline CDR1 is MDHEN and CDR2 is SYDVKM. The CDR3 spells CASRGLRQPQHF. Here the CDR3 DNA reads TGTGCCAGCAGGGGGCTTCGTCAGCCCCAGCATTTT.

J is TRBJ1-6 and V is TRBV5-1; perhaps TRBD1 as D (6 bases). Trimming took off 5 bases at V and 4 bases at J, with 10 bases between the two ends. CDR1 is SGHRS and CDR2 is YFSETQ in the germline V gene. The CDR3 length is 14 residues. The CDR3 bases are TGCGCCAGCAGTCTACAGGGTTATAATTCACCCCTCCACTTT. Amino acids: CASSLQGYNSPLHF.

The chain joins TRBV27 to TRBJ2-3; 7 positions agree with TRBD2. Germline V gene sequence: CDR1 MNHEY, CDR2 SMNVEV (reference sequence). This CDR3 has 17 residues. V was clipped by 5 bases and J by 6 bases; unmatched bases: 17. CDR3 in amino acids: CASSPPPGERGEDTQYF. CDR3 bases: TGTGCCAGCAGTCCCCCCCCGGGGGAGCGGGGCGAGGATACGCAGTATTTT.

V gene TRBV5-1 combines with J gene TRBJ1-6, with D possibly TRBD1 on 6 matching bases. Germline values: CDR1 SGHRS, CDR2 YFSETQ. The length of the CDR3 is 16 residues. Trimming cost V 4 bases and J 0 bases, with 11 bases left between them. The DNA for the CDR3 is TGCGCCAGCAGCCCGAAGGACAGCTCCTATAATTCACCCCTCCACTTT. Translated: CASSPKDSSYNSPLHF.

This sequence joins TRBV27 and TRBJ2-5; maybe TRBD1 (5 bases). Trimming removed 8 bases from V and 7 bases from J, with 14 bases in between. The CDR3 totals 12 residues. CDR1 MNHEY and CDR2 SMNVEV come from the germline V gene (reference sequence). DNA of the CDR3: TGTGCCAGCGCCCATGAAAGGGGGACCCAGTACTTC. Encoded protein: CASAHERGTQYF.

V gene TRBV28 combines with J gene TRBJ1-5; D unclear. Trimming pared 6 bases from V and 1 base from J, leaving 13 bases between. Per the germline V gene, CDR1 is MDHEN and CDR2 is SYDVKM. The CDR3 spans 15 residues. The CDR3 coding sequence is TGTGCCAGCAGCCACAGTAGTACAAGCAATCAGCCCCAGCATTTT. As protein: CASSHSSTSNQPQHF.

The rearrangement links TRBV5-6 to TRBJ1-1; D is unclear. V lost 4 bases and J 4 bases, leaving 11 bases between the germline ends. CDR3 length: 13 amino acids. Germline CDR1 and CDR2: SGHDT and YYEEEE. The CDR3 loop is CASSRGGSTEAFF. CDR3 nucleotide sequence: TGTGCCAGCAGCAGAGGAGGGAGCACTGAAGCTTTCTTT. The full variable domain, with the rest looked up from reference TRBV5-6 and TRBJ1-1, is DAGVTQSPTHLIKTRGQQVTLRCSPKSGHDTVSWYQQALGQGPQFIFQYYEEEERQRGNFPDRFSGHQFPNYSSELNVNALLLGDSALYLCASSRGGSTEAFFGQGTRLTVV.

The genes are TRBV11-1 and TRBJ2-7, with a weak D call TRBD1 (6 bases). Germline V gives CDR1 SGHAT, CDR2 FQDESV (reference sequence). V was trimmed by 5 bases and J by 5 bases, leaving 13 bases between them. The CDR3 runs to 13 residues. In DNA form, the CDR3 reads TGTGCCAGCAGCCCCTACAGGGCTCACGAGCAGTACTTC. Encoded protein: CASSPYRAHEQYF.

The chain employs TRBV28 and TRBJ1-5, with 7 bases that match TRBD1. Germline CDR1 reads MDHEN; CDR2 reads SYDVKM. The CDR3 runs 15 residues. V shed 5 bases, J shed 1 base, and the junction held 5 bases outside the gene matches. The DNA of the CDR3 is TGTGCCAGCAGTGCGACAGGGACCAGCAATCAGCCCCAGCATTTT. Protein: CASSATGTSNQPQHF.